A single T cell receptor beta chain is shown here with its context. Its specific antigen is unknown. No base quality information exists; no much larger clone differs at one position. The immunoSEQ Assay was used to sequence TCR beta CDR3 regions from DNA. In the authors' own workflow: To compute T cell density, TCR beta template counts were normalized to usable DNA, which was estimated by amplifying housekeeping genes. Richness was estimated using the preseqR package, with extrapolation to 400,000 templates for PBMC samples and to 120,000 templates for tissue samples. Clonality was calculated as one minus Pielou's evenness. Tissue-enriched TCRs were identified through differential abundance testing performed on productive amino-acid clonotypes, with a minimum total count of 5 and an alpha of 0.1. The Jaccard Index and the Morisita Overlap Index were used to measure repertoire overlap between compartments. GLIPH grouped TCR beta CDR3s together with public tetramer-defined viral CDR3s, and a viral motif had to include at least three viral sequences and also show V-gene enrichment. TCRdb obtained this table from immuneACCESS and retained in-frame rearrangements with V and J assigned. These tables miss some clones; where compared with another copy, unresolved V genes account for less than half of the shortfall, and the remainder is unexplained. That table supplies the V and J calls and clone size; D and trimming were determined from the DNA. This sample lists about 26,000 clones; approximately 91% were detected once. The ten top clones hold over 12% of the sample.

The entry originates in a study of T cells in localized non-small cell lung cancer (dated by TCRdb to about 2020). Background for the entire study: Comparing tumors with uninvolved tumor-adjacent lungs, the study looked at the T cell repertoires of about 240 patients with early-stage NSCLC. All 240 or so NSCLC patients in the cohort were treatment-naive and had localized lung tumors that were resected. The mean age of the NSCLC patients was roughly 63 years, with about 120 men and 110 or so women.

The germline V gene yields SGHTA for CDR1 and FQGNSA for CDR2. The CDR3 has 15 amino acids, counting the end cysteine and phenylalanine. CDR3 DNA is the only sequence kept; it has 45 bases, read in frame from the first base. The V end loses 5 bases and the J end loses 1 base, and a stretch of 12 bases separates them. The paper's findings and limits, for the study overall: A median of 57 of the top 100 tumor clones turned up in the paired uninvolved adjacent lung, and approximately 30 of those clones also ranked among the top 100 of that same adjacent lung. Longer overall survival was associated with higher T cell density in blood, whereas shorter survival was associated with higher clonality in adjacent lung. Because the study design was exploratory, TCR variables were selected using unadjusted p-values without false-discovery rate correction. Uninvolved tumor-adjacent lung showed the highest T cell clonality, higher than tumor, which suggests more focused antigenic responses in the uninvolved tumor-adjacent lung. Because multi-region tumor sequencing was not done, intratumor heterogeneity could not be ruled out.

At diagnosis, peripheral blood, uninvolved tumor-adjacent lung and tumor were collected and were preserved as a mix of fresh-frozen and FFPE material. For TCR repertoire profiling, the blood samples were analyzed as peripheral blood mononuclear cells. The sequence was collected from a female donor at least 60 years old with stage II squamous cell lung carcinoma. The chain is assembled from TRBV7-2 and TRBJ2-1; a tentative D match to TRBD2 spans 5 bases. Here the sequenced sample was peripheral blood, taken before any cancer treatment. The CDR3 protein: CASSPRGSSYNEQFF. The DNA sequence follows: TGTGCCAGCAGCCCTCGGGGTAGTTCCTACAATGAGCAGTTCTTC.